These 21 T cell receptor beta chains were all obtained from the same sample, sequenced in a study of siplizumab effects on memory and regulatory T cells. Using immunoSEQ multiplex PCR, the repertoire was profiled, and TCRdb retains in-frame clones only, with some absent. The sample lists over 50,000 clones, around 78% occurring once. The sequenced sample was memory CD4+ T cells sorted from blood. The receptor set was obtained from a human donor in good health.

In its sample, this clone was seen once. The V call is TRBV5-6, the J call TRBJ2-5, with 8 bases lining up with TRBD1. The V gene's germline CDR1 is SGHDT and CDR2 YYEEEE. V was clipped by 4 bases and J by 5 bases; unmatched bases: 10. This CDR3 has 15 amino acids. CDR3 sequence: CASSQQDRASETQYF. The CDR3 DNA reads TGTGCCAGCAGCCAGCAGGACAGGGCGTCGGAGACCCAGTACTTC.

This chain joins TRBV7-7 and TRBJ2-6; no clear D gene. The CDR3 covers 18 residues. Trimming shortened V by 5 bases and J by 5 bases, and 22 bases separated the two germline ends. Germline lookup yields CDR1 SSHAT and CDR2 FNYEAQ (reference sequence). The CDR3 is CASSRDINPQSRANVLTF. CDR3 sequence (DNA): TGTGCCAGCAGCCGAGACATTAATCCACAAAGTCGGGCCAACGTCCTGACTTTC.

This clone came up once. V usage is TRBV28 and J usage is TRBJ1-1; D is uncertain. V was clipped by 2 bases and J by 1 base, with 5 bases between them. Germline V gives CDR1 MDHEN, CDR2 SYDVKM. The CDR3 loop spans 13 amino acids. CDR3 protein: CASSLPANTEAFF. DNA for the CDR3: TGTGCCAGCAGTTTACCCGCGAACACTGAAGCTTTCTTT.

This clone was counted once. The genes are TRBV4-1 and TRBJ2-3; 9 positions match TRBD2. Germline loops: CDR1 MGHRA, CDR2 YSYEKL. Trimming took 0 bases from V and 5 from J; bases not matched to a gene: 9. CDR3 size: 17 residues. The CDR3 spells CASSQDTAGGPRDTQYF. CDR3 nucleotide sequence: TGCGCCAGCAGCCAAGACACAGCGGGAGGCCCCAGAGATACGCAGTATTTT.

The CDR3 DNA sequence: TGTGCCAGCAGCCCCGTCCGGGAGTCAGATACGCAGTATTTT. Translated: CASSPVRESDTQYF. The rearrangement links TRBV7-3 to TRBJ2-3; D might be TRBD2 (6 bases). Per the germline V gene, CDR1 is SGHTA and CDR2 is FQGTGA. The CDR3 has 14 amino acids. Between the trimmed V and J ends, which lost 5 bases and 4 bases, there was a span of 13 bases.

This chain links TRBV9 with TRBJ2-3, with 10 bases identical to TRBD1. J gave up 4 bases and V 2 bases, and 7 bases lay outside the gene matches. Germline values: CDR1 SGDLS, CDR2 YYNGEE. The CDR3 covers 16 residues. DNA of the CDR3: TGTGCCAGCAGCGTCTTTGACAGGGGGCGCTCAGATACGCAGTATTTT. Translating it yields CASSVFDRGRSDTQYF.

The V gene is TRBV19, the J gene TRBJ2-2; D possibly corresponds to TRBD2 (6 bases). Germline V gives CDR1 LNHDA, CDR2 SQIVND (reference sequence). The germline V and J ends were trimmed by 4 bases and 4 bases, with 10 bases remaining between them. This CDR3 is built from 14 residues. CDR3 region: CASSRSGSTGELFF. CDR3 DNA: TGTGCCAGTAGTAGGTCCGGGAGCACCGGGGAGCTGTTTTTT. Based on the CDR3 plus reference TRBV19 and TRBJ2-2, the full variable domain is DGGITQSPKYLFRKEGQNVTLSCEQNLNHDAMYWYRQDPGQGLRLIYYSQIVNDFQKGDIAEGYSVSREKKESFPLTVTSAQKNPTAFYLCASSRSGSTGELFFGEGSRLTVL.

The V and J genes are TRBV18 and TRBJ1-1; 7 bases agree with TRBD1. Germline V gene data show CDR1 as KGHSH and CDR2 as LQKENI. The CDR3 covers 14 residues. V lost 8 bases and J lost 5; bases outside the gene matches: 11. Here the CDR3 reads CASHSTGDVTEAFF. CDR3 bases: TGTGCCAGCCACTCTACAGGGGATGTTACTGAAGCTTTCTTT. The full variable domain, completed using reference TRBV18 and TRBJ1-1, is NAGVMQNPRHLVRRRGQEARLRCSPMKGHSHVYWYRQLPEEGLKFMVYLQKENIIDESGMPKERFSAEFPKEGPSILRIQQVVRGDSAAYFCASHSTGDVTEAFFGQGTRLTVV.

The chain links TRBV19 to TRBJ1-6, with 7 nucleotides matching TRBD1. J gave up 5 bases and V 5 bases, and 3 bases lay outside the gene matches. Germline V CDR1 and CDR2: LNHDA, SQIVND (reference sequence). The CDR3 loop spans 14 amino acids. This chain's CDR3 is CASSSDRDNSPLHF. The CDR3 DNA reads as TGTGCCAGTAGTTCTGACAGGGATAATTCACCCCTCCACTTT.

The chain uses TRBV6-1 and TRBJ1-2, with unresolved D. V was pared by 3 bases and J by 4 bases, with 9 bases between. The CDR3 sequence is 13 residues long. CDR1 is MNHNS and CDR2 is SASEGT in the germline V gene. The CDR3 coding sequence is TGTGCCAGCAGTGACGGCAGTACCTATGGCTACACCTTC. It translates to CASSDGSTYGYTF.

This clone came up once. V and J are TRBV5-1 and TRBJ1-1; 10 bases agree with TRBD1. Germline V gene sequence: CDR1 SGHRS, CDR2 YFSETQ. Trimming cost V 0 bases and J 8 bases; bases outside gene matches: 7. This CDR3 contains 15 residues. The DNA of the CDR3 is TGCGCCAGCAGCTTGGATCCGACAGGGGGCATAGAAGCTTTCTTT. Translation gives CASSLDPTGGIEAFF.

V usage is TRBV11-1 and J usage is TRBJ2-5; no clear D. CDR1 is SGHAT and CDR2 is FQDESV in the germline V gene (reference sequence). The CDR3 is 13 residues long. Trimming shortened V by 1 base and J by 1 base, and 4 bases separated the two germline ends. The CDR3 here is CASSLEFQETQYF. For the CDR3, the DNA is TGTGCCAGCAGCTTAGAATTCCAAGAGACCCAGTACTTC.

The chain combines TRBV10-3 with TRBJ2-3; TRBD1 matches at 9 bases. Germline V gene sequence: CDR1 ENHRY, CDR2 SYGVKD. The CDR3 is 17 amino acids. Trimming cost V 8 bases and J 3 bases; bases outside gene matches: 15. This CDR3 is CAIGKRGQGMGTDTQYF. CDR3 DNA: TGTGCCATCGGGAAGAGGGGACAGGGAATGGGGACAGATACGCAGTATTTT.

This clone was observed once. V gene TRBV6-1 combines with J gene TRBJ2-2, with 8 bases that match TRBD1. From germline, CDR1 is MNHNS and CDR2 SASEGT. The CDR3 is 13 amino acids. Germline trimming cut 10 bases from V and 6 bases from J; bases unmatched to any gene: 7. The CDR3 reads CATQTGASGELFF. CDR3 in DNA: TGTGCCACGCAGACAGGGGCATCCGGGGAGCTGTTTTTT.

The genes are TRBV5-4 and TRBJ2-7, with 9 bases fitting TRBD2. Germline V gene sequence: CDR1 SGHNT, CDR2 YYREEE (reference sequence). The CDR3 has 18 residues. With V trimmed by 4 bases and J by 4 bases, 18 bases remained unmatched. Written as DNA, the CDR3 is TGTGCCAGCAGCCAAGCAGTAGCGGGGGACCTTAATCCTTACGAGCAGTACTTC. Amino acid sequence: CASSQAVAGDLNPYEQYF.

The chain employs TRBV6-1 and TRBJ2-7; unclear D gene. The CDR3 runs 11 residues. V was pared by 8 bases and J by 3 bases, with 8 bases between. Germline values: CDR1 MNHNS, CDR2 SASEGT. The CDR3 nucleotides read TGTGCCAGCCAGCTGGACTACGAGCAGTACTTC. It is translated as CASQLDYEQYF.

V is TRBV2 and J is TRBJ1-4; unclear D gene. The germline gives CDR1 SNHLY, CDR2 FYNNEI. The CDR3 spans 11 residues. Trimming stripped 5 bases from V and 14 bases from J, with 12 bases between. The CDR3 DNA reads TGTGCCAGCAGTCAAAGACTGGGGCTGTTTTTT. Translating it yields CASSQRLGLFF. Based on the CDR3 plus reference TRBV2 and TRBJ1-4, the full variable domain is EPEVTQTPSHQVTQMGQEVILRCVPISNHLYFYWYRQILGQKVEFLVSFYNNEISEKSEIFDDQFSVERPDGSNFTLKIRSTKLEDSAMYFCASSQRLGLFFGSGTQLSVL.

V is TRBV5-6 and J is TRBJ1-5; D unclear. This CDR3 has 15 residues. Germline V lookup: CDR1 SGHDT, CDR2 YYEEEE. The V end lost 4 bases, the J end lost 2 bases, and 13 bases lay between the germline ends. The CDR3 nucleotides are TGTGCCAGCAGCCCCCGATCGGCGGGCAATCAGCCCCAGCATTTT. Translated, it gives CASSPRSAGNQPQHF. Drawing the rest from reference TRBV5-6 and TRBJ1-5, the complete variable domain is DAGVTQSPTHLIKTRGQQVTLRCSPKSGHDTVSWYQQALGQGPQFIFQYYEEEERQRGNFPDRFSGHQFPNYSSELNVNALLLGDSALYLCASSPRSAGNQPQHFGDGTRLSIL.

There are a few counts of this clone. The J gene is TRBJ1-1, the V gene TRBV14; TRBD1 matches 7 bases. Losses at the gene ends were 4 bases for V and 4 bases for J; bases not matched to a gene: 3. Germline values: CDR1 SGHDN, CDR2 FVKESK. The CDR3 loop spans 13 amino acids. The CDR3, as DNA: TGTGCCAGCAGCCTCCAGGGGGGCACTGAAGCTTTCTTT. This gives the protein CASSLQGGTEAFF.

DNA of the CDR3: TGTGCCAGCGGTCTAGCGGGGGTAGTCAATGAGCAGTTCTTC. Translation gives CASGLAGVVNEQFF. This chain joins TRBV25-1 and TRBJ2-1, with 10 bases fitting TRBD2. Per the germline V gene, CDR1 is MGHDK and CDR2 is SYGVNS. This CDR3 has 14 amino acids. With V trimmed by 8 bases and J by 6 bases, 7 bases remained unmatched.

The chain employs TRBV7-9 and TRBJ1-2, with a weak D call TRBD1 (6 bases). Germline V gene sequence: CDR1 SEHNR, CDR2 FQNEAQ (reference sequence). Trimming removed 5 bases from V and 3 bases from J, with 13 bases in between. This CDR3 region has 14 residues. CDR3 DNA: TGTGCCAGCAGCCCAGGGGCGGGGTACTATGGCTACACCTTC. It specifies CASSPGAGYYGYTF. Looking up the rest from reference TRBV7-9 and TRBJ1-2 gives the full variable domain: DTGVSQNPRHKITKRGQNVTFRCDPISEHNRLYWYRQTLGQGPEFLTYFQNEAQLEKSRLLSDRFSAERPKGSFSTLEIQRTEQGDSAMYLCASSPGAGYYGYTFGSGTRLTVV.